This TCR beta chain emerged from a study of blood T cells in healthy people across ages. Study observations and caveats: A roughly linear fall in TCR beta diversity per million T cells was seen with increasing age. Strong correlation linked observed beta diversity and percent naive T cells.

Turning to this clonotype: Its antigen is currently unknown.

The second PCR ran about 6 to 12 cycles with a sample-barcoded 5' primer and J-beta primers. The yield of each sample was at least 2.5 million CDR3-containing paired-end reads. From the 5' RACE reads, TCRdb called clonotypes with MiXCR, one entry per CDR3 protein. This table has roughly 800,000 distinct CDR3 sequences, nearly 60% appearing once. CDR1 is MNHEY and CDR2 is SVGAGI in the germline V gene. V lost 2 bases and J 7 bases, leaving 15 bases between the germline ends. The CDR3 is made up of 15 amino acids. The sequencing input was blood. The TCR was taken from a man aged 25-40 years in good health. The chain couples TRBV6-5 to TRBJ2-1; D is tentatively TRBD1 or TRBD2 (6 bases each). The CDR3 is CASSYGGLNRNEQFF. The CDR3 nucleotides are TGTGCCAGCAGTTACGGGGGGCTAAATAGGAATGAGCAGTTCTTC.